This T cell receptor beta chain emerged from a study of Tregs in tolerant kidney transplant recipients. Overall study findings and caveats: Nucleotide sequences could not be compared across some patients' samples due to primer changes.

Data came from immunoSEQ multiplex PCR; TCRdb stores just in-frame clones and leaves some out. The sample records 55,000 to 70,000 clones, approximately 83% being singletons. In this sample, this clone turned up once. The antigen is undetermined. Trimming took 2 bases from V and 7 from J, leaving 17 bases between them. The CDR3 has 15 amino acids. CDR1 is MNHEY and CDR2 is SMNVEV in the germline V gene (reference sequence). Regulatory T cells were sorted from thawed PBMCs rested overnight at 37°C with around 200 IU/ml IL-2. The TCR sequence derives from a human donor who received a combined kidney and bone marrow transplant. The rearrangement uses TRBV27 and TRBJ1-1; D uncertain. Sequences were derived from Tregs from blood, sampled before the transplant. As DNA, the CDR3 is TGTGCCAGCAGTTTAAGGGCCCACCCAGCCTATGAAGCTTTCTTT. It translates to CASSLRAHPAYEAFF.